The 24 T cell receptor beta chains below were found in one sample sequenced in a study of human T cells and chemical hapten exposure. Time point: pre-sensitization, week 0. Described treatment: therapeutic diphenylcyclopropenone sensitization with weekly scalp DPC. TCRdb passed the RACE reads through MiXCR, listing each CDR3 protein once. The data contain roughly 88,000 distinct CDR3 sequences, around 9.6% of them singletons. Sequencing was performed on whole blood, taken in connection with sensitization to the hapten diphenylcyclopropenone (DPC). These receptors were obtained from a middle-aged woman with alopecia areata. Some clones in this sample may be carry-over from other donors' samples.

V is TRBV15 and J is TRBJ1-2; 7 bases fit TRBD1. The CDR3 totals 16 residues. The germline CDR1 and CDR2 sequences are LNHNV and YYDKDF (reference sequence). The ends lost 0 bases at V and 2 bases at J; junction bases unmatched: 6. The CDR3 loop is CATSRDGTVNNYGYTF. For the CDR3, the DNA is TGTGCCACCAGCAGAGATGGGACAGTCAACAACTATGGCTACACCTTC.

In its sample, this clonotype was seen many times. The gene calls are TRBV7-9 and TRBJ1-1; 8 bases align to TRBD1. CDR3 length: 15 amino acids. Losses at the gene ends were 5 bases for V and 5 bases for J; bases not matched to a gene: 10. Germline V gene data show CDR1 as SEHNR and CDR2 as FQNEAQ (reference sequence). This CDR3 reads CASSPDRGGWTEAFF. The CDR3 DNA sequence: TGTGCCAGCAGCCCAGACAGGGGAGGATGGACTGAAGCTTTCTTT.

The V call is TRBV6-2 or TRBV6-3, the J call TRBJ1-2, with 10 positions matching TRBD1. This CDR3 has 15 amino acids. V lost 2 bases and J lost 7; bases outside the gene matches: 7. Germline CDR1 is MNHEY and CDR2 is SVGEGT. CDR3 loop: CASSYLRQGAGGYTF. The CDR3 region has the DNA TGTGCCAGCAGTTACCTCAGACAGGGGGCCGGTGGCTACACCTTC.

The chain links TRBV3-1 to TRBJ1-5; D is unclear. The CDR3 totals 12 residues. Looked up from germline, CDR1 is LGHDT and CDR2 is YNNKEL (reference sequence). V was clipped by 5 bases and J by 7 bases, with 9 bases between them. Here the CDR3 reads CASSYQRQPQHF. The CDR3 DNA follows: TGTGCCAGCAGCTACCAGCGGCAGCCCCAGCATTTT.

This clonotype came up many times. V and J are TRBV27 and TRBJ1-5; 10 bases align to TRBD1. Losses at the gene ends were 4 bases for V and 4 bases for J; bases not matched to a gene: 4. Germline V gene lookup returns CDR1 MNHEY and CDR2 SMNVEV (reference sequence). The CDR3 runs to 15 residues. CDR3: CASSSTGGYNQPQHF. The CDR3 DNA follows: TGTGCCAGCAGTTCGACAGGGGGCTATAATCAGCCCCAGCATTTT.

At least ten counts were recorded for this clonotype. The chain uses TRBV28 and TRBJ2-3; TRBD2 aligns across 7 bases. The ends lost 3 bases at V and 2 bases at J; junction bases unmatched: 2. Germline assignment: CDR1 MDHEN and CDR2 SYDVKM. This CDR3 is built from 14 residues. The CDR3 loop is CASSFKRDTDTQYF. CDR3 nucleotides: TGTGCCAGCAGTTTCAAGCGGGACACAGATACGCAGTATTTT.

This rearrangement joins TRBV6-5 to TRBJ2-4; no clear D. The germline V and J ends were trimmed by 5 bases and 3 bases, with 14 bases remaining between them. Germline assignment: CDR1 MNHEY and CDR2 SVGAGI. The CDR3 consists of 15 residues. CDR3 sequence: CASSAQTVGKNIQYF. The DNA for the CDR3 is TGTGCCAGCAGTGCCCAAACAGTGGGCAAAAACATTCAGTACTTC.

The chain employs TRBV6-2 or TRBV6-3 and TRBJ2-7; D perhaps matches TRBD1 (6 bases). Deletions cut 0 bases from V and 1 base from J, with 7 bases between. Germline V gene data show CDR1 as MNHEY and CDR2 as SVGEGT. This CDR3 spans 14 amino acids. In DNA, the CDR3 is TGTGCCAGCAGTTACTCGAGGGGGTCCTACGAGCAGTACTTC. This encodes CASSYSRGSYEQYF.

The DNA for the CDR3 is TGTGCCAGCAGCCTCGCCGAGGGTAAAGAGACCCAGTACTTC. Its protein product is CASSLAEGKETQYF. The genes are TRBV7-9 and TRBJ2-5; TRBD2 is a possible D gene (5 bases). CDR1 is SEHNR and CDR2 is FQNEAQ in the germline V gene (reference sequence). The CDR3 sequence is 14 residues long. V lost 5 bases and J lost 3, with 13 bases in between.

This clonotype was seen many times. The chain links TRBV29-1 to TRBJ2-3; the D gene is possibly TRBD2 (7 bases). The CDR3 covers 14 residues. V was clipped by 6 bases and J by 3 bases, with 16 bases between them. In germline, CDR1 is SQVTM, CDR2 ANQGSEA. CDR3 coding DNA: TGCAGCGTCCAGGGGAGGGTAGATACAGATACGCAGTATTTT. This sequence encodes CSVQGRVDTDTQYF.

This clonotype was observed a handful of times. The rearrangement uses TRBV29-1 and TRBJ1-2; D may be TRBD1 (5 bases). The CDR3 loop spans 14 amino acids. V was pared by 3 bases and J by 5 bases, with 16 bases between. CDR1 and CDR2 (germline): SQVTM, ANQGSEA. CDR3 amino acids: CSVDSRGGGYGYTF. The CDR3 bases are TGCAGCGTTGACTCCCGGGGCGGGGGTTATGGCTACACCTTC.

This clonotype was observed a few times. The rearrangement joins TRBV29-1 to TRBJ2-1; 8 bases fit TRBD1. The germline V gene encodes CDR1 SQVTM and CDR2 ANQGSEA. This CDR3 region has 14 residues. The CDR3 spells CSGRDRGGYNEQFF. CDR3 DNA: TGCAGTGGGAGAGACAGGGGAGGATACAATGAGCAGTTCTTC.

The CDR3 protein is CSAGPTSGQETQYF. CDR3 DNA sequence: TGCAGTGCTGGCCCGACTAGCGGGCAAGAGACCCAGTACTTC. This sequence joins TRBV20-1 and TRBJ2-5, with 10 bases matching TRBD2. The CDR3 is 14 amino acids. Germline trimming cut 5 bases from V and 2 bases from J; bases unmatched to any gene: 5. Germline CDR1 and CDR2: DFQATT and SNEGSKA (reference sequence).

This clonotype was recorded many times. The V gene is TRBV25-1, the J gene TRBJ2-1; D is possibly TRBD1 (5 bases). Per the germline V gene, CDR1 is MGHDK and CDR2 is SYGVNS. V gave up 8 bases and J gave up 0 bases, with 14 bases separating them. The CDR3 totals 15 residues. CDR3 nucleotide sequence: TGTGCCAGCGGGGCCGGCGCAAGCTCCTACAATGAGCAGTTCTTC. This codes for CASGAGASSYNEQFF.

This clonotype was picked up many times. J is TRBJ1-1 and V is TRBV12-3 or TRBV12-4, with TRBD1 matching over 7 bases. This CDR3 has 13 residues. V lost 5 bases to trimming and J lost 4 bases; unmatched junction nucleotides: 4. CDR3 amino acids: CASSPTGVTEAFF. CDR3 nucleotides: TGTGCCAGCAGTCCTACAGGGGTCACTGAAGCTTTCTTT.

This clonotype was observed at least ten times. The chain's CDR3 is CASSSQGSQPQHF. DNA of the CDR3: TGTGCCAGCAGTTCACAGGGGAGTCAGCCCCAGCATTTT. V gene TRBV6-2 or TRBV6-3 combines with J gene TRBJ1-5; TRBD1 agrees at 7 bases. This CDR3 is built from 13 residues. The junction had 3 bases not matched to a gene; V was cut back by 4 bases and J by 6 bases. The germline V gene has CDR1 MNHEY and CDR2 SVGEGT.

This clonotype was detected only a few times. CDR3 sequence: CASSEYGGTYGYTF. CDR3 nucleotides: TGTGCCAGCAGTGAATATGGGGGAACCTATGGCTACACCTTC. The V call is TRBV25-1, the J call TRBJ1-2, with a tentative D call TRBD1 (5 bases). There are 14 residues in the CDR3. The V gene lost 0 bases and the J gene lost 4 bases, with 9 bases spanning the gap. CDR1 and CDR2 (germline): MGHDK, SYGVNS.

This clonotype was recorded many times. This chain links TRBV7-9 with TRBJ1-5; perhaps TRBD1 as D (5 bases). Germline loops: CDR1 SEHNR, CDR2 FQNEAQ (reference sequence). The CDR3 loop spans 15 amino acids. The V gene lost 0 bases and the J gene lost 6 bases, with 12 bases spanning the gap. In DNA, the CDR3 is TGTGCCAGCAGCTTAGCAGGAGGGGTAGGTCAGCCCCAGCATTTT. It encodes CASSLAGGVGQPQHF. The variable domain in full, with the rest retrieved from reference TRBV7-9 and TRBJ1-5, is DTGVSQNPRHKITKRGQNVTFRCDPISEHNRLYWYRQTLGQGPEFLTYFQNEAQLEKSRLLSDRFSAERPKGSFSTLEIQRTEQGDSAMYLCASSLAGGVGQPQHFGDGTRLSIL.

This clonotype appeared a few times. V usage is TRBV2 and J usage is TRBJ1-6; D might be TRBD1 (6 bases). CDR3 size: 14 residues. Germline CDR1 reads SNHLY; CDR2 reads FYNNEI. Trimming cost V 7 bases and J 9 bases, with 16 bases left between them. The CDR3 region is CASIVGGPGSPLHF. In DNA, the CDR3 is TGTGCCAGCATCGTAGGGGGGCCGGGTTCACCCCTCCACTTT. Together with reference TRBV2 and TRBJ1-6, the CDR3 gives the full variable domain: EPEVTQTPSHQVTQMGQEVILRCVPISNHLYFYWYRQILGQKVEFLVSFYNNEISEKSEIFDDQFSVERPDGSNFTLKIRSTKLEDSAMYFCASIVGGPGSPLHFGNGTRLTVT.

This clonotype was observed many times. V usage is TRBV18 and J usage is TRBJ1-2; tentatively, D is TRBD1 (6 bases). Germline-derived CDR1 and CDR2 are KGHSH and LQKENI. The CDR3 loop spans 13 amino acids. Trimming took 6 bases from V and 1 from J, leaving 9 bases between them. CDR3 sequence: CASSWDNNYGYTF. The CDR3 region has the DNA TGTGCCAGCTCGTGGGACAATAACTATGGCTACACCTTC.

CDR3 loop: CASRPNRGRDYGYTF. The CDR3 nucleotides read TGTGCCAGCAGACCAAACAGGGGGCGAGACTATGGCTACACCTTC. The J gene is TRBJ1-2, the V gene TRBV6-6; TRBD1 matches 9 bases. From germline, CDR1 is MNHNY and CDR2 SVGAGI (reference sequence). The CDR3 covers 15 residues. The J segment lost 3 bases and the V segment lost 6 bases, leaving 8 bases of the junction unmatched.

This clonotype was counted between two and nine times. The chain employs TRBV29-1 and TRBJ1-6, with 8 bases lining up with TRBD1. The junction had 3 bases not matched to a gene; V was cut back by 4 bases and J by 7 bases. The CDR3 runs 13 residues. Germline CDR1 and CDR2: SQVTM and ANQGSEA. The CDR3 DNA reads as TGCAGCGTTGGGGACAGGACCAATTCACCCCTCCACTTT. Translated: CSVGDRTNSPLHF. Variable domain in full (rest from reference TRBV29-1 and TRBJ1-6): SAVISQKPSRDICQRGTSLTIQCQVDSQVTMMFWYRQQPGQSLTLIATANQGSEATYESGFVIDKFPISRPNLTFSTLTVSNMSPEDSSIYLCSVGDRTNSPLHFGNGTRLTVT.

This clonotype was recorded a few times. This chain links TRBV5-1 with TRBJ2-7; 9 nucleotides line up with TRBD1. V gave up 0 bases and J gave up 2 bases; unmatched junction bases: 3. CDR3 length equals 15 residues. Germline lookup yields CDR1 SGHRS and CDR2 YFSETQ. In DNA, the CDR3 is TGCGCCAGCAGCTTGGTTGACAGGGGGACCTACGAGCAGTACTTC. It encodes CASSLVDRGTYEQYF. Together with reference TRBV5-1 and TRBJ2-7, the CDR3 gives the full variable domain: KAGVTQTPRYLIKTRGQQVTLSCSPISGHRSVSWYQQTPGQGLQFLFEYFSETQRNKGNFPGRFSGRQFSNSRSEMNVSTLELGDSALYLCASSLVDRGTYEQYFGPGTRLTVT.

There are a few counts of this clonotype. A read error may account for a junction end that differs from germline. The chain joins TRBV7-9 to TRBJ1-6; no firm D call. The germline gives CDR1 SEHNR, CDR2 FQNEAQ (reference sequence). The CDR3 extends over 13 amino acids. The CDR3 DNA reads as TGTGCCAGCAGCCTTCCTCCCAATTCCCCCCTCCACTTT. This encodes CASSLPPNSPLHF.